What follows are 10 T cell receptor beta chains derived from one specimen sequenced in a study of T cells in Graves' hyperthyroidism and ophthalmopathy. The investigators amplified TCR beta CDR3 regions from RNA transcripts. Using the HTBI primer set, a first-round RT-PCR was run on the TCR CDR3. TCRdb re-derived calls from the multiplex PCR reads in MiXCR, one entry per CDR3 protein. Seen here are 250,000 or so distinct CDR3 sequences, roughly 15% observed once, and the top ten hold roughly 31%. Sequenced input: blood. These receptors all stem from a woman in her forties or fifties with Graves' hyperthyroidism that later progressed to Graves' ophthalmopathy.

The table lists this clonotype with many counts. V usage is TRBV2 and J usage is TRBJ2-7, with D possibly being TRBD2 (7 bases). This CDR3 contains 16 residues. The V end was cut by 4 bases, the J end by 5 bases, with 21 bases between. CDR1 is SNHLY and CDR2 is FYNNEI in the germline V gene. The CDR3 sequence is CASSGGRRGARDEQYF. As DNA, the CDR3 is TGTGCCAGCAGTGGGGGGCGACGGGGGGCGAGGGACGAGCAGTACTTC.

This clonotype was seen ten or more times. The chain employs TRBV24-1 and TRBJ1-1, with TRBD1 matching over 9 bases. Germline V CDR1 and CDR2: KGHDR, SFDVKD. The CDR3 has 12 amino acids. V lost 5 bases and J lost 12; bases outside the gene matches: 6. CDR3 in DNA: TGTGCCACCAGTGGCCCGGACAGGGGAACTTTCTTT. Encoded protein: CATSGPDRGTFF.

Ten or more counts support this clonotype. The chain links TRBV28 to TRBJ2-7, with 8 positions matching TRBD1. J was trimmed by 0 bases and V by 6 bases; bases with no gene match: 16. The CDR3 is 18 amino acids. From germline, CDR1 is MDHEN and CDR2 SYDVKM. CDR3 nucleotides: TGTGCCAGCAGCCCGGCGGGACAGGTATCCGCAGGCTCCTACGAGCAGTACTTC. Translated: CASSPAGQVSAGSYEQYF.

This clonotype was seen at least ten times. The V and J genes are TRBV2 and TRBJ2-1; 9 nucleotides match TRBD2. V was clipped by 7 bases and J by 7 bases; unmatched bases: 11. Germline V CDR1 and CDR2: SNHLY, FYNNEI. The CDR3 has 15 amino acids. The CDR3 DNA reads TGTGCCAGCAAGTGGGCGGGAGGGAGTAATAATGAGCAGTTCTTC. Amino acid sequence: CASKWAGGSNNEQFF.

The CDR3 sequence: CATSDLRGANSYNEQFF. In DNA form, the CDR3 reads TGTGCCACCAGTGATTTGCGGGGGGCCAACTCCTACAATGAGCAGTTCTTC. The chain is built from TRBV24-1 and TRBJ2-1; D may be TRBD2 (7 bases). The CDR3 is made up of 17 amino acids. The germline V gene has CDR1 KGHDR and CDR2 SFDVKD. The V end lost 0 bases, the J end lost 0 bases, and 11 bases lay between the germline ends.

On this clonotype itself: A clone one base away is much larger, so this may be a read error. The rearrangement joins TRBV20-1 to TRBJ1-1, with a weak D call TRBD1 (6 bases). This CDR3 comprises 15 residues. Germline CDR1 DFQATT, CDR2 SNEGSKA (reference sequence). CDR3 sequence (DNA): TGCAGTGCTAGAGACCTACAGGGAATGAACGCTGAAGCTTTCTTT. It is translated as CSARDLQGMNAEAFF.

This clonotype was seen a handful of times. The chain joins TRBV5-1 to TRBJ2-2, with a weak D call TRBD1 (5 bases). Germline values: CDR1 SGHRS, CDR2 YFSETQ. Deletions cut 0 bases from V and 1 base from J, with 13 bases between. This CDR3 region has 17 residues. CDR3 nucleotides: TGCGCCAGCAGCTTGGAGATCGGGCAGGGGAACACCGGGGAGCTGTTTTTT. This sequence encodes CASSLEIGQGNTGELFF.

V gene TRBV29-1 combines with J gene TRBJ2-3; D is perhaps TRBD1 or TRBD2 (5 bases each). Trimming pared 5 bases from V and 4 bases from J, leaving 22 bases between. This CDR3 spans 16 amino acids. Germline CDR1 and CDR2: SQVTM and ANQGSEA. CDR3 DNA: TGCAGCGTTCTGTCCGGGGACGCCCTCCCCCCAGATACGCAGTATTTT. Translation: CSVLSGDALPPDTQYF.

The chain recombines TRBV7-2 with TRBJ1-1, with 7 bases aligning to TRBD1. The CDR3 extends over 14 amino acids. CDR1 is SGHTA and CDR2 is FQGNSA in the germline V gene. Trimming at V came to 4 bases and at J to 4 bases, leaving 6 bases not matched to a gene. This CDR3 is CASSYRGQVTEAFF. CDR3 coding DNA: TGTGCCAGCAGCTACAGAGGACAGGTCACTGAAGCTTTCTTT.

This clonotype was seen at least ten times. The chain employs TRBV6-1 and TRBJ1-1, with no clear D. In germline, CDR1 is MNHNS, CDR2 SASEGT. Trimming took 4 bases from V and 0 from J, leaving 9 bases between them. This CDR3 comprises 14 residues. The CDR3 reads CASSVTPMNTEAFF. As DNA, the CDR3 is TGTGCCAGCAGTGTGACACCGATGAACACTGAAGCTTTCTTT.